The T cell receptor (beta chain) under discussion was sequenced for a study of T cells in Graves' hyperthyroidism and ophthalmopathy. Template material for amplifying TCR beta CDR3 regions consisted of RNA transcripts. The TCR CDR3 was amplified in a first-round RT-PCR using the HTBI primer set. TCRdb called the multiplex PCR reads again in MiXCR, with one record for every CDR3 protein. Counted here are 500,000 to 600,000 distinct CDR3 sequences, 40% to 55% occurring once; the ten biggest clones make up roughly 20%. The CDR3 length is 16 residues. V gave up 3 bases and J gave up 8 bases, with 22 bases separating them. CDR1 is LNHNV, CDR2 YYDKDF, per germline (reference sequence). In making diagnoses, clinical symptoms, serum thyroxine and TRAb, thyroid ultrasound and orbital computed tomography were all used.

The clonotype comes from an adult woman with Graves' disease, either hyperthyroidism or ophthalmopathy (not recorded which). Sequencing was carried out using peripheral blood or thyroid tissue (not recorded which). The V and J genes are TRBV15 and TRBJ1-2, with no clear D. CDR3 coding DNA: TGTGCCACCAGCAGCTTGGAACGGCACGCCGGAGGGGGCTACACCTTC. Translation: CATSSLERHAGGGYTF. The whole variable domain, remainder taken from reference TRBV15 and TRBJ1-2, is DAMVIQNPRYQVTQFGKPVTLSCSQTLNHNVMYWYQQKSSQAPKLLFHYYDKDFNNEADTPDNFQSRRPNTSFCFLDIRSPGLGDTAMYLCATSSLERHAGGGYTFGSGTRLTVV.